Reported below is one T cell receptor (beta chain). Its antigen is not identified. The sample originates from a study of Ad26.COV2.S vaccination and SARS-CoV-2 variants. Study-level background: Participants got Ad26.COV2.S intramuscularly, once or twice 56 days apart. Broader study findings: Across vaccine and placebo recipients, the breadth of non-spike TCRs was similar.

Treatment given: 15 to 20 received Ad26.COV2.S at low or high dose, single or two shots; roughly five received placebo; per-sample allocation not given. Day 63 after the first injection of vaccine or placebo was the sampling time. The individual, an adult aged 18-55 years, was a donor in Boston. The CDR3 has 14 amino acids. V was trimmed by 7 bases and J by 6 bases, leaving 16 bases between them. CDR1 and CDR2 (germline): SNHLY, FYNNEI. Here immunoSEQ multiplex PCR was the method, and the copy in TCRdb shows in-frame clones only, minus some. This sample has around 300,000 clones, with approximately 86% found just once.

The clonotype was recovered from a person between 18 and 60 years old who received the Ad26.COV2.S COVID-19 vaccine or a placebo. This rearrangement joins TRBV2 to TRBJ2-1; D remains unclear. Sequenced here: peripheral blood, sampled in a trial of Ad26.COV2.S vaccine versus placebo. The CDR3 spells CASNRVTLGNEQFF. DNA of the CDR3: TGTGCCAGCAATAGGGTCACCTTGGGCAATGAGCAGTTCTTC.